Only a few counts were recorded for the clone carrying this T cell receptor (beta chain). Its antigen is still unknown. The junction had 8 bases not matched to a gene; V was cut back by 5 bases and J by 2 bases. The germline V gene has CDR1 MNHEY and CDR2 SVGAGI. This CDR3 comprises 15 residues. TCRdb analysed the reads with MiXCR anew, one entry per CDR3 protein. The data show approximately 550,000 distinct CDR3 sequences, more than 15% seen once. This sample is drawn from a study of T cell repertoires in cytomegalovirus infection. As for the study in general: It was the public TCR beta signatures that indicated both CMV infection and matching HLA type.

Study-wide results and caveats: Ex vivo responses were dominated by HLA-C-restricted CMV-specific TCR beta clonotypes. Carriers of CMV plus the relevant HLA were identified by cumulative public TCR beta family frequency.

The chain recombines TRBV6-5 with TRBJ2-7, with TRBD1 matching over 8 bases. The receptor was derived from a human donor in good health (CMV status not recorded). Some clones in this sample may be carry-over from other donors' samples. Sequenced sample: CD8+ T cells from PBMCs. This chain's CDR3 is CASSARDRGTYEQYF. The CDR3 DNA sequence: TGTGCCAGCAGTGCCCGAGACAGGGGCACCTACGAGCAGTACTTC.